This TCR beta chain was recovered during a study of blood T cell repertoires in COVID-19 (dated by TCRdb to 2018 to 2021). In terms of the full investigation: Samples from collaborators originated in the United States, Italy and Spain and spanned both the acute and convalescent phases of COVID-19. A freely available public database, intended as a resource for researchers studying the immune response to SARS-CoV-2, is where the repertoires were released. The samples were drawn from two sources: the first 160 participants of the ongoing ImmuneRACE study, and 1,254 subjects contributed by 6 global collaborators. The material from the prospective study consisted of cDNA or gDNA derived from T cells, B-cell-depleted T cells, or PBMCs. Subjects who had been exposed to COVID-19, were actively infected with it, or had recovered from it provided the deeply sampled blood TCRbeta repertoires that made up the dataset. Sample metadata almost always included a de-identified subject ID, COVID-19 status, age in years and sex. Where available, HLA class I and class II types were taken from metadata supplied by the sample provider and were not determined by assay-based typing.

Enrolling through a virtual design, the prospective study's participants ranged in age from roughly 18 to 95 years and lived across about two dozen United States geographic areas. To assign participants to cohorts, the prospective study relied on clinical history that participants themselves reported in a screening survey and a study questionnaire. ImmuneRACE Cohort 3 recovered participants were defined by two consecutive negative NP/OP PCR tests, healthcare professional clearance, or symptom resolution. Each participant in the prospective study had whole blood, serum and a nasopharyngeal or oropharyngeal swab collected by mobile phlebotomists. Participants in the prospective study had the option to provide additional blood draws and questionnaires over an approximately two-month period. Before DNA extraction, blood samples from the prospective study were shipped at room temperature or frozen.

Comments on this clone: Its antigen remains undetermined. Per-base qualities were not stored, and no clone one base away is much larger.

TCRbeta CDR3 regions were amplified from genomic DNA by means of the immunoSEQ Assay, a bias-controlled multiplex PCR. Per the authors' processing: The number of nucleated cells in each sample was estimated by amplification of reference gene primers within the assay. To quantify the absolute abundance of each unique TCRbeta CDR3 rearrangement, sequence reads were collapsed and filtered. For each sample, productive Simpson clonality was calculated as the square root of Simpson's diversity index over productive rearrangements. TCRdb obtained this table from immuneACCESS and retained in-frame rearrangements with V and J assigned. These tables miss some clones; where compared with another copy, unresolved V genes account for less than half of the shortfall, and the remainder is unexplained. V, J and clone size reflect that table, while D and trimming were determined from the DNA. This sample lists just over 300,000 clones; over 75% were detected once. The leading ten clones occupy around 4% of the sample.

The cysteine opens and the phenylalanine closes a CDR3 of 14 amino acids. CDR3 DNA only is kept here, 42 bases in frame from base 1. CDR1 and CDR2, per the germline V gene (reference sequence), are LNHDA and SQIVND. Trimming at the junction amounts to 5 bases on V and 4 bases on J, and the germline ends lie 12 bases apart. On the study overall, not on this receptor specifically: The amount of clinical and demographic metadata varied by source and participant and was provided uncurated.

This chain joins TRBV19 to TRBJ1-5; possibly the D gene is TRBD1, per 6 matching bases. Sequencing was done on a sample of PBMCs or T cells enriched from blood (not recorded which). This sequence originates from a man aged 25-45 years who had recovered from COVID-19. The CDR3 corresponds to CASSARDNNQPQHF. The base sequence is TGTGCCAGTAGTGCCCGGGACAATAATCAGCCCCAGCATTTT.